This entry is about one T cell receptor (beta chain). The antigen is unknown. The data derive from a study of shared clonotypes between healthy human individuals. Overall study findings and caveats: Estimated richness values were generally larger in naive subsets than in memory subsets. Sharing across several donors was seen in 4% to 5% of naive CD4 clonotypes.

Clones were sequenced by immunoSEQ multiplex PCR, and TCRdb holds only the in-frame ones, with some missing. In the table there are some 690,000 clones, around 90% of which are singletons. The CDR3 has 16 residues. Looked up from germline, CDR1 is SEHNR and CDR2 is FQNEAQ (reference sequence). The ends lost 5 bases at V and 0 bases at J; junction bases unmatched: 5. The sample taken for sequencing was memory CD8+ T cells from PBMCs. Noted subset: CD45RO+ cells pooled with CCR7-negative TemRA cells. The V and J genes are TRBV7-9 and TRBJ2-3; TRBD2 matches 10 bases. The sequence derives from a man between 18 and 35 years old in good health. Some clones in this sample may be carry-over from other donors' samples. CDR3 coding DNA: TGTGCCAGCAGCCAACTAGCGGGGTCTAGCACAGATACGCAGTATTTT. This codes for CASSQLAGSSTDTQYF.